The clone carrying this T cell receptor (beta chain) was counted only a few times. The antigen is unknown. By way of CD45RO/CCR7/CD25/CD127/CD95/CD27, the CD4+ regulatory, stem cell-like memory, central memory and naive cells were sorted. Purities in excess of 95% were seen in all sorted populations. The data originate from a study of beta chain features in type 1 diabetes. TCRB transcripts that were expressed got sequenced, as all of the isolated RNA had been reverse transcribed. Some clones are missing from TCRdb's copy, which holds only in-frame ones; the method was immunoSEQ multiplex PCR. The repertoire holds fewer than 550,000 clones, with 9.5% to 12% as singletons. The study's findings and limits: Shorter TCRB CDR3s, moderately but significantly so, marked every one of the four CD4+ subsets in Type 1 diabetes patients. Compared with healthy donors, patients appeared to share more similar naive, central memory and regulatory TCRB repertoires.

Germline loops: CDR1 SGHRS, CDR2 YFSETQ. The CDR3 sequence is 13 residues long. With 4 bases removed from V and 5 bases from J, the gap between germline ends came to 12 bases. The chain combines TRBV5-1 with TRBJ2-5, with D perhaps matching TRBD1 (6 bases). The sequence was obtained from a woman younger than 30 in good health. Source material: naive CD4+ T cells from blood. CDR3 sequence (DNA): TGCGCCAGCAGCACCACAGGGCCCGAGACCCAGTACTTC. Residues: CASSTTGPETQYF.